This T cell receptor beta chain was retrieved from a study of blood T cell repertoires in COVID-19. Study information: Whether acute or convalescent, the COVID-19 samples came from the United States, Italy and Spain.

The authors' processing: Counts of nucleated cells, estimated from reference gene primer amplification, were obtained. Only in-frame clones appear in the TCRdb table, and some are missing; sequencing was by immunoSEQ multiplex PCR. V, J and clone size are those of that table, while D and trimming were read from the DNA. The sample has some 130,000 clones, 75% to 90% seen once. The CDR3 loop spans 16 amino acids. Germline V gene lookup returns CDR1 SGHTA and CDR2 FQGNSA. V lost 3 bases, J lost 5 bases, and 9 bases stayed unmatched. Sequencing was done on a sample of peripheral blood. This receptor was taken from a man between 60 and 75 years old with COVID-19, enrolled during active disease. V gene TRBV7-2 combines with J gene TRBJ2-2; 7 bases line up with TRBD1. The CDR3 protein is CASSFRRQGWTGELFF. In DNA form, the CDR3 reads TGTGCCAGCAGCTTTCGCCGACAGGGCTGGACCGGGGAGCTGTTTTTT. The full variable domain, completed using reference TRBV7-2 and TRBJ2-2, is GAGVSQSPSNKVTEKGKDVELRCDPISGHTALYWYRQSLGQGLEFLIYFQGNSAPDKSGLPSDRFSAERTGGSVSTLTIQRTQQEDSAVYLCASSFRRQGWTGELFFGEGSRLTVL.